This T cell receptor beta chain emerged from a study of cytomegalovirus exposure and HLA in healthy donors. Study outcomes and limitations: There were some public TCRs occurring in many donors, but most TCR sequences were rare. Presence/absence analyses treated sequencing depth as roughly uniform across donors.

With 60 Vbeta and 13 Jbeta primers, the PCR was carried out. Profiled with immunoSEQ multiplex PCR; TCRdb holds only in-frame clones, not every one. The sample records 150,000 or so clones, approximately 84% being singletons. As concerns this clone: Its target is not known.

This receptor was identified in a man aged 25 to 40 in good health and CMV-seropositive. Sequencing was carried out using PBMCs.

The CDR3 coding sequence is TGCGCCAGCAGCCAAGTAGCGGGAACAGATACGCAGTATTTT. Amino acid sequence: CASSQVAGTDTQYF. The chain combines TRBV10-2 with TRBJ2-3; TRBD2 aligns across 8 bases. The CDR3 extends over 14 amino acids. Losses at the gene ends were 6 bases for V and 3 bases for J; bases not matched to a gene: 5. CDR1 and CDR2 from the germline V gene are WSHSY and SAAADI.